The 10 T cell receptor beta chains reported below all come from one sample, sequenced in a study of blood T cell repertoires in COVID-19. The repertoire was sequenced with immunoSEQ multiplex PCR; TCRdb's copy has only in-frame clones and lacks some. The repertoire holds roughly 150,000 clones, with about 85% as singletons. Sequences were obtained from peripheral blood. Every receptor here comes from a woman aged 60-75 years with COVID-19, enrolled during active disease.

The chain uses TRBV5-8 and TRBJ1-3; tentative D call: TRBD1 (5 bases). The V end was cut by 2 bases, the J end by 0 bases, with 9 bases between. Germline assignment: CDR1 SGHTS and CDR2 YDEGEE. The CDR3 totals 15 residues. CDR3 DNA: TGTGCCAGCAGCTTTGACGACAGCTCTGGAAACACCATATATTTT. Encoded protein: CASSFDDSSGNTIYF.

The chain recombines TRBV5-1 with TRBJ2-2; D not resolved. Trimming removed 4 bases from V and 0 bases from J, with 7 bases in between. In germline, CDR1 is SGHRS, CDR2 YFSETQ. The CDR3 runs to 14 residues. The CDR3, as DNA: TGCGCCAGCAGCCCAACTGCGAACACCGGGGAGCTGTTTTTT. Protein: CASSPTANTGELFF.

The CDR3 bases are TGTGCCAGCAGCGACCGGGACAGGGGATTTCCTGGCTACACCTTC. Protein product: CASSDRDRGFPGYTF. V and J are TRBV9 and TRBJ1-2; 10 bases agree with TRBD1. Germline lookup yields CDR1 SGDLS and CDR2 YYNGEE. This CDR3 comprises 15 residues. V gave up 3 bases and J gave up 7 bases; unmatched junction bases: 9.

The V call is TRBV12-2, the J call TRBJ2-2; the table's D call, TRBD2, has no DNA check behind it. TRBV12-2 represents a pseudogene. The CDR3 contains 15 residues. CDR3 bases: TGTGCAAGTCGCTCCGACTGGGCGAACACCGGGGAGCTGTTTTTT. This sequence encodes CASRSDWANTGELFF.

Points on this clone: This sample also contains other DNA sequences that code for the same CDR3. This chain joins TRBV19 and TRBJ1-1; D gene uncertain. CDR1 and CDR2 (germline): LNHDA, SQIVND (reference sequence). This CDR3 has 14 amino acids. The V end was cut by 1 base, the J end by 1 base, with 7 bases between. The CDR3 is CASSIVTANTEAFF. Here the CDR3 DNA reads TGTGCCAGTAGTATAGTTACAGCGAACACTGAAGCTTTCTTT.

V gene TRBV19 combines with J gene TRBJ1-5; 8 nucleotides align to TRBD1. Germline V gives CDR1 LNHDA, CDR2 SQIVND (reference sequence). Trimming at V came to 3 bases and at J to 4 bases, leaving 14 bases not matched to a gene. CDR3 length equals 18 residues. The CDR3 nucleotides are TGTGCCAGTAGTATGGATTCGACAGGGGCCTATGGGAATCAGCCCCAGCATTTT. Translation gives CASSMDSTGAYGNQPQHF.

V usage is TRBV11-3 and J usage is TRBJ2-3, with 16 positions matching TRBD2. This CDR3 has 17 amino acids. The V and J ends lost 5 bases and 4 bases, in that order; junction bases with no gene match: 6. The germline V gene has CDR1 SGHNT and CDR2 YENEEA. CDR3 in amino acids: CASSPGLAGGPADTQYF. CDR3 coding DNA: TGTGCCAGCAGCCCGGGACTAGCGGGGGGGCCGGCAGATACGCAGTATTTT.

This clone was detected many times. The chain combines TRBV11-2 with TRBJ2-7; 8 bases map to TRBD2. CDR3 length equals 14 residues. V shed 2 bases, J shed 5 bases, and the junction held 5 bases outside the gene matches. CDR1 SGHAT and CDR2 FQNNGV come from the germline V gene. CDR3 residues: CASSLLPAGDEQYF. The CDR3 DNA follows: TGTGCCAGCAGCTTACTCCCAGCGGGAGACGAGCAGTACTTC.

CDR3 in amino acids: CASSLVGGGRYEQYF. DNA for the CDR3: TGTGCCAGCAGCTTAGTTGGGGGAGGACGGTACGAGCAGTACTTC. The genes are TRBV5-6 and TRBJ2-7; D is possibly TRBD2 (6 bases). The germline CDR1 and CDR2 sequences are SGHDT and YYEEEE. V gave up 2 bases and J gave up 4 bases, with 16 bases separating them. The CDR3 loop spans 15 amino acids.

As DNA, the CDR3 is TGTGCCAGCAGTCTCTGGACAGCCCCTAATGAAAAACTGTTTTTT. Encoded protein: CASSLWTAPNEKLFF. V is TRBV27 and J is TRBJ1-4; D may be TRBD1 (6 bases). V lost 5 bases and J 3 bases, leaving 13 bases between the germline ends. Germline V gene data show CDR1 as MNHEY and CDR2 as SMNVEV (reference sequence). The CDR3 loop spans 15 amino acids.